The 25 T cell receptor beta chains below come from one sample, sequenced in a study of cytomegalovirus exposure and HLA in healthy donors. PCR amplification relied on 60 Vbeta primers (plus 13 Jbeta primers). Generated by immunoSEQ multiplex PCR, the TCRdb table keeps only in-frame clones and is missing some. Seen here are 100,000 to 130,000 clones, over 75% observed once, and the top ten hold around 2.4%. Sequenced sample: PBMCs. The receptors come from a man aged 25 to 40 in good health and CMV-seronegative.

This clone appeared a single time. The CDR3 here is CASSLGEDGGLYEQYF. The DNA for the CDR3 is TGTGCCAGCAGCCTGGGAGAGGACGGTGGACTTTACGAGCAGTACTTC. The genes are TRBV9 and TRBJ2-7; D is possibly TRBD2 (5 bases). V shed 4 bases and J shed 4 bases, with 21 bases lying between them. The CDR3 is 16 residues long. Germline CDR1 SGDLS, CDR2 YYNGEE.

V usage is TRBV4-2 and J usage is TRBJ2-1, with D possibly being TRBD2 (6 bases). Germline CDR1 reads LGHNA; CDR2 reads YNFKEQ. The V end lost 1 base, the J end lost 1 base, and 11 bases lay between the germline ends. CDR3 length: 16 residues. DNA of the CDR3: TGTGCCAGCAGCCAAGGATGGAGGGGTTCCTACAATGAGCAGTTCTTC. Translating it yields CASSQGWRGSYNEQFF.

This chain links TRBV1 with TRBJ1-1; the tabulated D call, TRBD1, remains unverified against the DNA. TRBV1 is designated a pseudogene. This CDR3 contains 10 residues. The CDR3 bases are TGCACCAGCAGCCGGCTGGAAGCTTTCTTT. Protein: CTSSRLEAFF.

This rearrangement joins TRBV5-4 to TRBJ2-1; D gene uncertain. Trimming left V 0 bases short and J 7 bases short, with 8 bases between. Germline assignment: CDR1 SGHNT and CDR2 YYREEE (reference sequence). CDR3 size: 13 residues. The CDR3 DNA is TGTGCCAGCAGCTTGGCCCCTAAGAATGAGCAGTTCTTC. Its translation is CASSLAPKNEQFF.

The chain employs TRBV11-2 and TRBJ2-6; D not certain. Germline CDR1 is SGHAT and CDR2 is FQNNGV. Trimming took 5 bases from V and 0 from J, leaving 5 bases between them. The length of the CDR3 is 14 residues. CDR3 residues: CASSPYSGANVLTF. The CDR3 DNA reads as TGTGCCAGCAGCCCTTACTCTGGGGCCAACGTCCTGACTTTC.

In its sample, this clone was seen once. The rearrangement joins TRBV2 to TRBJ2-7, with a weak D call TRBD2 (5 bases). V shed 1 base and J shed 3 bases, with 13 bases lying between them. The CDR3 contains 15 residues. Looked up from germline, CDR1 is SNHLY and CDR2 is FYNNEI. This chain's CDR3 is CASSEGLALNYEQYF. The CDR3 DNA follows: TGTGCCAGCAGTGAAGGTCTAGCCCTCAACTACGAGCAGTACTTC.

The V and J genes are TRBV27 and TRBJ2-1; D call uncertain. V lost 3 bases, J lost 5 bases, and 5 bases lay in between. The CDR3 runs to 12 residues. Germline values: CDR1 MNHEY, CDR2 SMNVEV (reference sequence). The CDR3 region is CASSFGDNEQFF. The CDR3 DNA reads as TGTGCCAGCAGTTTTGGAGACAATGAGCAGTTCTTC.

This chain uses TRBV27 with TRBJ2-7; no definite D call. The germline CDR1 and CDR2 sequences are MNHEY and SMNVEV (reference sequence). The CDR3 runs 14 residues. V was trimmed by 5 bases and J by 2 bases, leaving 13 bases between them. The CDR3 sequence: CASSDIQSPYEQYF. The CDR3 coding sequence is TGTGCCAGCAGTGATATTCAGTCCCCCTACGAGCAGTACTTC.

V usage is TRBV4-1 and J usage is TRBJ1-1, with 7 bases identical to TRBD1. The germline V gene has CDR1 MGHRA and CDR2 YSYEKL. Losses at the gene ends were 3 bases for V and 6 bases for J; bases not matched to a gene: 13. The CDR3 spans 16 residues. The CDR3 here is CASSHHNDRARPEAFF. In DNA form, the CDR3 reads TGCGCCAGCAGCCATCACAACGACAGGGCGCGGCCTGAAGCTTTCTTT.

This clone was seen once. The CDR3 nucleotides read TGCAGCGCCACGGGGACTAGCGGGAGAACCTACGAGCAGTACTTC. Its translation is CSATGTSGRTYEQYF. The V and J genes are TRBV29-1 and TRBJ2-7; TRBD2 aligns across 14 bases. The CDR3 loop spans 15 amino acids. Germline loops: CDR1 SQVTM, CDR2 ANQGSEA. After removal of 7 bases from V and 2 bases from J, the junction contained 7 bases not matched to a gene.

CDR3: CASSRDRVPDTQYF. CDR3 DNA sequence: TGTGCCAGCAGTCGGGACAGGGTCCCAGATACGCAGTATTTT. The chain is built from TRBV2 and TRBJ2-3; TRBD1 matches at 9 bases. Germline CDR1 and CDR2: SNHLY and FYNNEI. V shed 5 bases and J 4 bases; nucleotides not matched to a gene: 4. The length of the CDR3 is 14 residues.

This clone came up a few times. The rearrangement links TRBV7-6 to TRBJ2-6; D gene unclear. With 6 bases removed from V and 0 bases from J, the gap between germline ends came to 9 bases. The germline CDR1 and CDR2 sequences are SGHVS and FNYEAQ. There are 15 residues in the CDR3. The CDR3 spells CASSPGHSGANVLTF. The CDR3 DNA sequence: TGTGCCAGCAGTCCGGGTCACTCTGGGGCCAACGTCCTGACTTTC.

The genes are TRBV5-1 and TRBJ2-7; 10 bases fit TRBD1. The CDR3 is 17 amino acids. CDR1 is SGHRS and CDR2 is YFSETQ in the germline V gene. Trimming at V came to 4 bases and at J to 0 bases, leaving 10 bases not matched to a gene. CDR3 residues: CASSHKGWDRGSYEQYF. CDR3 in DNA: TGCGCCAGCAGCCATAAGGGTTGGGACAGGGGCTCCTACGAGCAGTACTTC.

The chain carries TRBV5-4 and TRBJ1-2; D perhaps matches TRBD1 (6 bases). Trimming took off 0 bases at V and 4 bases at J, with 10 bases between the two ends. The CDR3 runs 14 residues. Germline loops: CDR1 SGHNT, CDR2 YYREEE (reference sequence). The CDR3 bases are TGTGCCAGCAGCTTGGACCAGGGGTCCTATGGCTACACCTTC. Translation: CASSLDQGSYGYTF.

V gene TRBV9 combines with J gene TRBJ1-1; weak D call: TRBD1 (5 bases). With 4 bases removed from V and 1 base from J, the gap between germline ends came to 11 bases. CDR3 length equals 14 residues. Germline values: CDR1 SGDLS, CDR2 YYNGEE. CDR3 amino acids: CASSPYQGNTEAFF. The DNA for the CDR3 is TGTGCCAGCAGCCCATATCAGGGGAACACTGAAGCTTTCTTT.

The chain carries TRBV20-1 and TRBJ2-1; no definite D call. Germline loops: CDR1 DFQATT, CDR2 SNEGSKA (reference sequence). This CDR3 contains 11 residues. Trimming pared 7 bases from V and 9 bases from J, leaving 13 bases between. This chain's CDR3 is CSVRVLSEQFF. DNA for the CDR3: TGCAGTGTTCGGGTTCTCAGTGAGCAGTTCTTC.

The V call is TRBV27, the J call TRBJ1-2; D is possibly TRBD1 (6 bases). The germline V and J ends were trimmed by 3 bases and 6 bases, with 14 bases remaining between them. The CDR3 is made up of 14 amino acids. The germline gives CDR1 MNHEY, CDR2 SMNVEV (reference sequence). The CDR3 region is CASSLVQGSDGYTF. In DNA, the CDR3 is TGTGCCAGCAGTTTGGTGCAGGGGAGCGATGGCTACACCTTC.

This sequence joins TRBV7-9 and TRBJ2-7, with 11 bases that match TRBD1. The V segment lost 5 bases and the J segment 6 bases; nucleotides outside the gene matches: 6. The germline V gene has CDR1 SEHNR and CDR2 FQNEAQ (reference sequence). There are 14 residues in the CDR3. For the CDR3, the DNA is TGTGCCAGCAGCGCCCGGGACAGGGGGGGCGAGCAGTACTTC. Amino acids: CASSARDRGGEQYF. The whole variable domain, remainder taken from reference TRBV7-9 and TRBJ2-7, is DTGVSQNPRHKITKRGQNVTFRCDPISEHNRLYWYRQTLGQGPEFLTYFQNEAQLEKSRLLSDRFSAERPKGSFSTLEIQRTEQGDSAMYLCASSARDRGGEQYFGPGTRLTVT.

V and J are TRBV9 and TRBJ2-5; D not resolved. CDR1 is SGDLS, CDR2 YYNGEE, per germline. CDR3 length equals 15 residues. Trimming shortened V by 0 bases and J by 5 bases, and 14 bases separated the two germline ends. CDR3 in DNA: TGTGCCAGCAGCGTAGCTTCCGGGTACGGGGAGACCCAGTACTTC. Translated, it gives CASSVASGYGETQYF.

V gene TRBV7-2 combines with J gene TRBJ2-7, with 8 nucleotides matching TRBD2. Trimming at V came to 6 bases and at J to 4 bases, leaving 8 bases not matched to a gene. Germline CDR1 is SGHTA and CDR2 is FQGNSA. This CDR3 is 14 amino acids long. CDR3 DNA: TGTGCCAGCAGACTAGGACTAGCATGGTACGAGCAGTACTTC. Residues: CASRLGLAWYEQYF.

On this clone itself: The junction does not match germline at one end; this may be a read error. The chain carries TRBV14 and TRBJ1-2; a possible D gene is TRBD1 (5 bases). Germline assignment: CDR1 SGHDN and CDR2 FVKESK. The CDR3 length is 13 residues. In nucleotides, the CDR3 is TGTGCCAGCACCCAAAGGGGAGGAGATGGCTACACCTTC. It translates to CASTQRGGDGYTF.

This sequence joins TRBV7-8 and TRBJ2-6; no reliable D call. Trimming took 1 base from V and 1 from J, leaving 20 bases between them. The length of the CDR3 is 20 residues. CDR1 and CDR2 from the germline V gene are SGHVS and FQNEAQ. CDR3 in amino acids: CASSLGSGQPFSSGANVLTF. CDR3 nucleotide sequence: TGTGCCAGCAGCTTAGGTAGTGGTCAACCATTCTCATCTGGGGCCAACGTCCTGACTTTC.

The chain combines TRBV6-1 with TRBJ1-1, with TRBD1 matching over 7 bases. The CDR3 spans 12 residues. Germline assignment: CDR1 MNHNS and CDR2 SASEGT. V gave up 5 bases and J gave up 4 bases; unmatched junction bases: 1. The CDR3 bases are TGTGCCAGCAGTTCAGGGGGCACTGAAGCTTTCTTT. It encodes CASSSGGTEAFF.

This chain joins TRBV6-4 and TRBJ2-6; tentative D call: TRBD1 (6 bases). With 5 bases removed from V and 8 bases from J, the gap between germline ends came to 13 bases. Germline V gene sequence: CDR1 MRHNA, CDR2 SNTAGT. The CDR3 runs 14 residues. The CDR3 is CASSSGVGTNVLTF. In nucleotides, the CDR3 is TGTGCCAGCAGTTCAGGGGTAGGGACCAACGTCCTGACTTTC.

The rearrangement uses TRBV18 and TRBJ2-3; the D gene is possibly TRBD2 (6 bases). The length of the CDR3 is 16 residues. V was pared by 4 bases and J by 0 bases, with 14 bases between. Germline CDR1 and CDR2: KGHSH and LQKENI. The CDR3 DNA is TGTGCCAGCTCACTGTTCTTAGCGGAGAGCACAGATACGCAGTATTTT. The encoded protein is CASSLFLAESTDTQYF. Full variable domain (remainder filled in from reference TRBV18 and TRBJ2-3): NAGVMQNPRHLVRRRGQEARLRCSPMKGHSHVYWYRQLPEEGLKFMVYLQKENIIDESGMPKERFSAEFPKEGPSILRIQQVVRGDSAAYFCASSLFLAESTDTQYFGPGTRLTVL.